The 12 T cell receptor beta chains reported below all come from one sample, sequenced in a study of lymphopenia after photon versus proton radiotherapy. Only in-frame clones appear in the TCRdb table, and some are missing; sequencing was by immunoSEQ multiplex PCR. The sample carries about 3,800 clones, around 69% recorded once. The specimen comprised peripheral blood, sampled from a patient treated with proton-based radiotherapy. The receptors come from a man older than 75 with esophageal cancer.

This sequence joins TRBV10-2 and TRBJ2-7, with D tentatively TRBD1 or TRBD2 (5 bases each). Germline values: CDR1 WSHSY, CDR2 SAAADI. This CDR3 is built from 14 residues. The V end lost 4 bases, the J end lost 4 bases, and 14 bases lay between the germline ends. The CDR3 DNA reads TGCGCCAGCAGTGCAGCGAGGGGTTTATACGAGCAGTACTTC. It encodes CASSAARGLYEQYF.

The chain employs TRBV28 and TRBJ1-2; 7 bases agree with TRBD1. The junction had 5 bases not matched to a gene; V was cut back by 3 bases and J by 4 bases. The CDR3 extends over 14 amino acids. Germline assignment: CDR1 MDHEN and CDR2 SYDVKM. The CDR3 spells CASSFGTDAYGYTF. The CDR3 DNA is TGTGCCAGCAGTTTTGGGACAGATGCCTATGGCTACACCTTC.

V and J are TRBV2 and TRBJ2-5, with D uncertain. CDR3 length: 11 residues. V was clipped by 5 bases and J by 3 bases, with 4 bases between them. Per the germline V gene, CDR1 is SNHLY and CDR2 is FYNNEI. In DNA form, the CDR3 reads TGTGCCAGCAGTTTTGAAGAGACCCAGTACTTC. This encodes CASSFEETQYF. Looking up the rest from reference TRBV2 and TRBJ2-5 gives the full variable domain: EPEVTQTPSHQVTQMGQEVILRCVPISNHLYFYWYRQILGQKVEFLVSFYNNEISEKSEIFDDQFSVERPDGSNFTLKIRSTKLEDSAMYFCASSFEETQYFGPGTRLLVL.

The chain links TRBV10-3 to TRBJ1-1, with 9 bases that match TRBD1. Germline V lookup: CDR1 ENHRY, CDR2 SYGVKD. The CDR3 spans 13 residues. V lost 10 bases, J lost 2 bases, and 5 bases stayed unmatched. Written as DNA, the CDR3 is TGTGCCACCCGGACAGGGGCTAACACTGAAGCTTTCTTT. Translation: CATRTGANTEAFF.

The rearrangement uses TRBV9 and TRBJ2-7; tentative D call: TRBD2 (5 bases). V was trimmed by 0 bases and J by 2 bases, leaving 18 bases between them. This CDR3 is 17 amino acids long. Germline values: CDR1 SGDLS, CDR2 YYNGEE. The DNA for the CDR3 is TGTGCCAGCAGCGTAGAAATGAGAGGGAGCGGTCCCTACGAGCAGTACTTC. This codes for CASSVEMRGSGPYEQYF.

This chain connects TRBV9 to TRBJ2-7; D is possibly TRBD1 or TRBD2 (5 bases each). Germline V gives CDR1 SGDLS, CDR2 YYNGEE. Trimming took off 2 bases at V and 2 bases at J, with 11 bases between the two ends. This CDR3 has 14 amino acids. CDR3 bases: TGTGCCAGCAGCGTCGCCGGGACCCCCTACGAGCAGTACTTC. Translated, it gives CASSVAGTPYEQYF.

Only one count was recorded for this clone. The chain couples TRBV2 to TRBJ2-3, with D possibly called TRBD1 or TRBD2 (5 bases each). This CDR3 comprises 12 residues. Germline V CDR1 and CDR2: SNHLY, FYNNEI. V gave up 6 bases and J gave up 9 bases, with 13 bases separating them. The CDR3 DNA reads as TGTGCCAGCAGGGGACCCTCCACCACGCAGTATTTT. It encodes CASRGPSTTQYF.

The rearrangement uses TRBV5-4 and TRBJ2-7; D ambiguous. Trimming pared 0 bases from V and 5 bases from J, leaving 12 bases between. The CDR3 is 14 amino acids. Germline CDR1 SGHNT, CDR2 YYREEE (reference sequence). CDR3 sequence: CASSLGARIHEQYF. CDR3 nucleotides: TGTGCCAGCAGCTTGGGGGCCCGGATACACGAGCAGTACTTC.

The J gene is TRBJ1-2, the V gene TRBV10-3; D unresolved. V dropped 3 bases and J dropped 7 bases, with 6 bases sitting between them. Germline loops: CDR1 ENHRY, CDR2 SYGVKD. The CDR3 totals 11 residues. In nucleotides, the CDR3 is TGTGCCATCAGTGATGGGTCTGGCTACACCTTC. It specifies CAISDGSGYTF.

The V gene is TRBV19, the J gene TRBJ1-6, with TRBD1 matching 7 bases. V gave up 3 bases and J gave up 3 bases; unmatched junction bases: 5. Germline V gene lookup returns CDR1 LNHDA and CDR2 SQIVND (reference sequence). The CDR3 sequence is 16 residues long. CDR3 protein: CASSMEGGFYNSPLHF. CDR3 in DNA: TGTGCCAGTAGTATGGAAGGGGGCTTCTATAATTCACCCCTCCACTTT.

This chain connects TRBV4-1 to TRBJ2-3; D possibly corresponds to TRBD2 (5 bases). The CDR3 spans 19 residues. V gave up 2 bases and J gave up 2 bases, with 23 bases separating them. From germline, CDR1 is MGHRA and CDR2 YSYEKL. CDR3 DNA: TGCGCCAGCAGCCAACCGCGGGCAGCGAAGCGCACCTCCACAGATACGCAGTATTTT. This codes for CASSQPRAAKRTSTDTQYF.

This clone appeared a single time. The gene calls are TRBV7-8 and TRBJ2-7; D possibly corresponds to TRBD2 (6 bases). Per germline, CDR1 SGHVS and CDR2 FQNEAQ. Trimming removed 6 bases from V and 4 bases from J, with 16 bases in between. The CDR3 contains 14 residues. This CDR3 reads CASRSIGAGYEQYF. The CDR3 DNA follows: TGTGCCAGCAGATCTATCGGGGCGGGGTACGAGCAGTACTTC.